What follows are 10 T cell receptor beta chains derived from one specimen sequenced in a study of technical replicates of blood from a few donors. Some clones are missing from TCRdb's copy, which holds only in-frame ones; the method was immunoSEQ multiplex PCR. The top ten hold approximately 0.26% of the sample, which has around 70,000 clones, approximately 95% seen once. Sequenced: T cells isolated from PBMCs. The receptors here all came from a human donor in good health.

This chain joins TRBV6-5 and TRBJ2-7, with 8 bases that match TRBD1. Germline-derived CDR1 and CDR2 are MNHEY and SVGAGI. The J segment lost 7 bases and the V segment lost 6 bases, leaving 14 bases of the junction unmatched. The CDR3 has 15 amino acids. The CDR3 loop reads CASSAPRTGRREQYF. Here the CDR3 DNA reads TGTGCCAGCAGCGCGCCTCGGACAGGGCGGCGGGAGCAGTACTTC.

The rearrangement joins TRBV11-3 to TRBJ2-7; the match to TRBD1 covers 12 bases. The CDR3 runs to 16 residues. The trim removed 3 bases at V and 2 bases at J, leaving 5 bases unmatched. Per germline, CDR1 SGHNT and CDR2 YENEEA. CDR3 DNA: TGTGCCAGCAGCTTCAACCGGGACAGGGGGCCCTACGAGCAGTACTTC. It yields the protein CASSFNRDRGPYEQYF.

This chain connects TRBV5-4 to TRBJ1-1, with D uncertain. The CDR3 runs to 15 residues. CDR1 is SGHNT, CDR2 YYREEE, per germline (reference sequence). V lost 4 bases and J lost 0, with 13 bases in between. The CDR3 DNA sequence: TGTGCCAGCAGCCCGGGCAGGACTATGAACACTGAAGCTTTCTTT. Amino acid sequence: CASSPGRTMNTEAFF.

This clone appeared once. This rearrangement joins TRBV18 to TRBJ1-1; D not certain. The CDR3 is 15 residues long. V was clipped by 3 bases and J by 1 base, with 12 bases between them. Germline loops: CDR1 KGHSH, CDR2 LQKENI. The CDR3 DNA sequence: TGTGCCAGCTCACCTGAAGAGGGCTGGAACACTGAAGCTTTCTTT. Translation: CASSPEEGWNTEAFF.

The rearrangement uses TRBV14 and TRBJ2-5; 8 bases agree with TRBD2. The CDR3 contains 16 residues. Germline V gene sequence: CDR1 SGHDN, CDR2 FVKESK. Unmatched junction bases numbered 9, after V lost 1 base and J lost 5 bases. DNA of the CDR3: TGTGCCAGCAGCCAAGCGGGGGGGCCTGGTTTCGAGACCCAGTACTTC. Translated, it gives CASSQAGGPGFETQYF. Filled out from reference TRBV14 and TRBJ2-5, the complete variable domain reads EAGVTQFPSHSVIEKGQTVTLRCDPISGHDNLYWYRRVMGKEIKFLLHFVKESKQDESGMPNNRFLAERTGGTYSTLKVQPAELEDSGVYFCASSQAGGPGFETQYFGPGTRLLVL.

This CDR3 reads CASSSPGGAEDYGYTF. Written as DNA, the CDR3 is TGTGCCAGCAGTTCCCCGGGGGGCGCTGAGGACTATGGCTACACCTTC. This chain uses TRBV28 with TRBJ1-2; tentative D call: TRBD1 (6 bases). Trimming shortened V by 4 bases and J by 3 bases, and 18 bases separated the two germline ends. Per germline, CDR1 MDHEN and CDR2 SYDVKM. The CDR3 loop spans 16 amino acids.

The gene calls are TRBV5-1 and TRBJ1-4, with 7 bases aligning to TRBD1. This CDR3 is built from 14 residues. Germline V CDR1 and CDR2: SGHRS, YFSETQ. V gave up 0 bases and J gave up 8 bases; unmatched junction bases: 4. In DNA, the CDR3 is TGCGCCAGCAGCTTGGGACAGGGTCAGGAAAAACTGTTTTTT. It encodes CASSLGQGQEKLFF.

The chain joins TRBV28 to TRBJ1-1; D might be TRBD1 (5 bases). The V gene's germline CDR1 is MDHEN and CDR2 SYDVKM. V lost 3 bases to trimming and J lost 3 bases, with 14 bases between them. CDR3 length equals 15 residues. The CDR3 nucleotides read TGTGCCAGCAGTTTGCTGGGGGGTGGCGACACTGAAGCTTTCTTT. Translated, it gives CASSLLGGGDTEAFF.

The chain combines TRBV7-9 with TRBJ2-4; tentatively, D is TRBD2 (5 bases). Trimming pared 1 base from V and 8 bases from J, leaving 12 bases between. This CDR3 region has 14 residues. The V gene's germline CDR1 is SEHNR and CDR2 FQNEAQ (reference sequence). CDR3 DNA: TGTGCCAGCAGCTTAGACGCAGGAGGATACATTCAGTACTTC. This sequence encodes CASSLDAGGYIQYF.

The chain combines TRBV4-1 with TRBJ2-3; TRBD2 matches at 12 bases. The V segment lost 1 base and the J segment 0 bases; nucleotides outside the gene matches: 5. The CDR3 sequence is 18 residues long. From germline, CDR1 is MGHRA and CDR2 YSYEKL. CDR3 amino acids: CASSQVFGTSGSTDTQYF. The DNA of the CDR3 is TGCGCCAGCAGCCAAGTATTCGGGACTAGCGGGAGCACAGATACGCAGTATTTT.